The present entry profiles one T cell receptor beta chain with its context. Its antigen is unidentified. The data derive from a study of OX40 agonist ivuxolimab in advanced cancers. Study-wide points: At doses 0.1 to 3.0 mg/kg, CD4+ and CD8+ clones expanded.

Only in-frame clones appear in the TCRdb table, and some are missing; sequencing was by immunoSEQ multiplex PCR. The table shows approximately 66,000 clones, with approximately 88% occurring only once. Enrollment shut out patients with autoimmune disease history or systemic immunosuppression. Blood specimens came from baseline, cycle 4 day 1, and cycle 7 day 1. CDR1 SEHNR and CDR2 FQNEAQ come from the germline V gene (reference sequence). V lost 5 bases to trimming and J lost 2 bases; unmatched junction nucleotides: 6. This CDR3 is built from 15 residues. This receptor was taken from an adult with an advanced solid tumor such as melanoma, head and neck, liver or kidney cancer. The sample in question was CD4+ or CD8+ T cells sorted from blood, obtained in a trial of the OX40 agonist ivuxolimab. The V call is TRBV7-9, the J call TRBJ1-1, with 9 nucleotides matching TRBD1. The CDR3 DNA reads TGTGCCAGCAGCACCTACAGGGGGCATAACACTGAAGCTTTCTTT. Translating gives CASSTYRGHNTEAFF. Together with reference TRBV7-9 and TRBJ1-1, the CDR3 gives the full variable domain: DTGVSQNPRHKITKRGQNVTFRCDPISEHNRLYWYRQTLGQGPEFLTYFQNEAQLEKSRLLSDRFSAERPKGSFSTLEIQRTEQGDSAMYLCASSTYRGHNTEAFFGQGTRLTVV.